This T cell receptor beta chain derives from a study of OX40 agonist ivuxolimab in advanced cancers. Study-wide context: Every patient in dose escalation had hepatocellular carcinoma, melanoma, renal cell or head and neck cancer. Partial response was recorded in three patients: one hepatocellular carcinoma and two cutaneous melanoma cases. Study results and limitations: Expanded clones tended on average to be more numerous among CD8+ T cells than CD4+. Low normalized T-cell clonal expansion was also seen in some nonresponders.

The table came from immunoSEQ multiplex PCR; TCRdb's copy has only in-frame clones and leaves some out. The sample contains fewer than 65,000 clones, almost 90% of which appear only once. Per germline, CDR1 SGHVS and CDR2 FQNEAQ. Unmatched junction bases numbered 11, after V lost 5 bases and J lost 5 bases. The CDR3 is made up of 17 amino acids. Concerning this clone: Its antigen is not known.

V and J are TRBV7-8 and TRBJ2-5; TRBD2 agrees at 13 bases. The TCR was taken from an adult with an advanced solid tumor such as melanoma, head and neck, liver or kidney cancer. Here the sequenced sample was CD4+ or CD8+ T cells sorted from blood, taken in a trial of the OX40 agonist ivuxolimab. The CDR3 sequence is CASSHQLAGGPRETQYF. For the CDR3, the DNA is TGTGCCAGCAGCCACCAACTAGCGGGAGGGCCACGGGAGACCCAGTACTTC.